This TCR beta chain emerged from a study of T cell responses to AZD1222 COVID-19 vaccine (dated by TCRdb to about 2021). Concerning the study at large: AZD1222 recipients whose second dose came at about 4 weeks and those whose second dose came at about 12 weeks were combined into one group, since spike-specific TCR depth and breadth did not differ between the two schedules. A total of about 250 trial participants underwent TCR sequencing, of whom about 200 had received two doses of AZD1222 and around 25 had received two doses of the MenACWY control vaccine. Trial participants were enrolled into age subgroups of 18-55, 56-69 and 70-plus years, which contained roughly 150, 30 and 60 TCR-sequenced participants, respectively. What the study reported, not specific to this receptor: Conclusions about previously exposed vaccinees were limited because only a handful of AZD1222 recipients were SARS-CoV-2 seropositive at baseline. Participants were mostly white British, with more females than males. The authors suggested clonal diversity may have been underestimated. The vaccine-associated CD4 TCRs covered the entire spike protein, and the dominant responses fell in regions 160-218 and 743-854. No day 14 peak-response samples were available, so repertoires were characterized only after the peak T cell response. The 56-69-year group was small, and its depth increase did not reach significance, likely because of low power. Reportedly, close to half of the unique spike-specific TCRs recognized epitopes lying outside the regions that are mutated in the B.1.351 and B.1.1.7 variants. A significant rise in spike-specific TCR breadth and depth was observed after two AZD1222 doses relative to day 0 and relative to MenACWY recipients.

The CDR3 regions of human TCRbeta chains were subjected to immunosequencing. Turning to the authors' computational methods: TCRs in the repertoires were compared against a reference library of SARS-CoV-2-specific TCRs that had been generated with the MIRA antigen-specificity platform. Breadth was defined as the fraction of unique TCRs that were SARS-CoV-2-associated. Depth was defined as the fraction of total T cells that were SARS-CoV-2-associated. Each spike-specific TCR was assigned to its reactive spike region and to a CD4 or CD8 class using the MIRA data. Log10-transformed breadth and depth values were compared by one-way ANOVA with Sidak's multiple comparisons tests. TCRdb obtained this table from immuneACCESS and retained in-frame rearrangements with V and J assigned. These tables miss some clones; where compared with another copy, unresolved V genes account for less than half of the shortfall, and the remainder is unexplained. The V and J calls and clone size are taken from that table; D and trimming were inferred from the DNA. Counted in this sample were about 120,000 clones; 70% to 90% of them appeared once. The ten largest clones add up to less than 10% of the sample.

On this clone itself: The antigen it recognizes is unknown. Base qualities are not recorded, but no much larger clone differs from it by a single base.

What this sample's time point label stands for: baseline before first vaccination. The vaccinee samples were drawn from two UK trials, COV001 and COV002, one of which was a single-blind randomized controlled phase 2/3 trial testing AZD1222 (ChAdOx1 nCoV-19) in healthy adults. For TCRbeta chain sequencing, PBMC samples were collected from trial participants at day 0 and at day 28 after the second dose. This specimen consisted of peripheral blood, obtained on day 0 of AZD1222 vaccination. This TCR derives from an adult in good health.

The nucleotide sequence is given as TGTGCCAGCAGTGAGCAGGGTAATCAGCCCCAGCATTTT. It translates to CASSEQGNQPQHF. Recombination joined TRBV6-1 with TRBJ1-5, and TRBD1 may be the D gene, going by 5 matching bases. Counted from cysteine to phenylalanine, this CDR3 has 13 amino acids. Only the CDR3 DNA is retained, 39 bases long and in frame from the first base. CDR1 and CDR2 (MNHNS, SASEGT) derive from the germline V gene. V is cut by 3 bases and J by 4 bases, and the space between the germline ends is 7 bases.